This TCR beta chain derives from a study of technical replicates of blood from several donors. This table comes from immunoSEQ multiplex PCR, and its TCRdb copy is limited to in-frame clones, with some not included. The data contain 90,000 or so clones, 95% of them singletons. Germline V lookup: CDR1 LGHNA, CDR2 YSLEER. V was pared by 4 bases and J by 9 bases, with 22 bases between. The CDR3 loop spans 16 amino acids. The TCR comes from a human donor in good health. Sequenced material: T cells isolated from PBMCs. The V call is TRBV4-3, the J call TRBJ2-1, with D possibly matching TRBD2 (6 bases). This CDR3 is CASSRSSNGEDFEQFF. In DNA form, the CDR3 reads TGCGCCAGCAGCCGTTCCTCAAACGGGGAGGACTTTGAGCAGTTCTTC.